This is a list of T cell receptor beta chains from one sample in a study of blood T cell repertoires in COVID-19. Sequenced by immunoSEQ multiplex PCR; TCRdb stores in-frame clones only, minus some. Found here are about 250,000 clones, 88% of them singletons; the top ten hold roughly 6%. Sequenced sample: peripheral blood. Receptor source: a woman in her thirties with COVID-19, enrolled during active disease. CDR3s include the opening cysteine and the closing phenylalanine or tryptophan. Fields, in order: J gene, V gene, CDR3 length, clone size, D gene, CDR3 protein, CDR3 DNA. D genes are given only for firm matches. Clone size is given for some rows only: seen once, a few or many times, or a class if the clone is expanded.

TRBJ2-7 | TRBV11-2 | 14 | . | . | CASSHRQSPYEQYF | TGTGCCAGCAGCCACAGACAGAGCCCCTACGAGCAGTACTTC
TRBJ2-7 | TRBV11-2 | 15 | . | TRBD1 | CASSLITGGGYEQYF | TGTGCCAGCAGCCTAATTACAGGGGGAGGCTACGAGCAGTACTTC
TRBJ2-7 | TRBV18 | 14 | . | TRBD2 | CASSPVTGGDEQYF | TGTGCCAGCTCACCTGTTACGGGGGGGGACGAGCAGTACTTC
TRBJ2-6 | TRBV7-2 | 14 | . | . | CASSSPGGANVLTF | TGTGCCAGCAGCTCCCCAGGGGGGGCCAACGTCCTGACTTTC
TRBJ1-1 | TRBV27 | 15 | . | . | CASSLSRDINTEAFF | TGTGCCAGCAGTTTATCTCGGGACATCAACACTGAAGCTTTCTTT
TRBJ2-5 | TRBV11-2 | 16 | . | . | CASSLDLNRVGKTQYF | TGTGCCAGCAGCTTAGATCTAAACAGGGTGGGAAAGACCCAGTACTTC
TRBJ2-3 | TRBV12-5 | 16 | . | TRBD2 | CASGSGLAGATDTQYF | TGTGCTAGTGGTTCGGGACTAGCGGGAGCCACAGATACGCAGTATTTT
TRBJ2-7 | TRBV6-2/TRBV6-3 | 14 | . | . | CASSYAQGRHEQYF | TGTGCCAGCAGTTACGCCCAGGGAAGGCACGAGCAGTACTTC
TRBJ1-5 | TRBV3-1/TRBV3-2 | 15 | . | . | CASSQDGGIGQPQHF | TGTGCCAGCAGCCAAGATGGGGGGATCGGTCAGCCCCAGCATTTT
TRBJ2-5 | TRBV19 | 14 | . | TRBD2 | CASRPIAGVETQYF | TGTGCCAGTAGACCCATAGCGGGAGTGGAGACCCAGTACTTC
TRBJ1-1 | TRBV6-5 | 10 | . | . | CASRGLRAFF | TGTGCCAGCAGGGGACTGCGGGCTTTCTTT
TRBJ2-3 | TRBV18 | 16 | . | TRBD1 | CASSPPDRVTTDTQYF | TGTGCCAGCTCACCACCGGACAGGGTGACCACAGATACGCAGTATTTT
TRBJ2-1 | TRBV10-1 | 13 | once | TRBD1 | CASSQDRGGEQFF | TGCGCCAGCAGTCAGGACAGGGGAGGTGAGCAGTTCTTC
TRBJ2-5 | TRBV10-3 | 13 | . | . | CAISGMAGETQYF | TGTGCCATCAGTGGTATGGCGGGGGAGACCCAGTACTTC
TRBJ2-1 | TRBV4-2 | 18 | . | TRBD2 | CASSQDLFAGGPFNEQFF | TGTGCCAGCAGCCAAGATCTTTTTGCGGGGGGGCCCTTCAATGAGCAGTTCTTC
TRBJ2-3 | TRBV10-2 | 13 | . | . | CAGGRGGPDTQYF | TGCGCCGGGGGGCGCGGGGGCCCAGATACGCAGTATTTT